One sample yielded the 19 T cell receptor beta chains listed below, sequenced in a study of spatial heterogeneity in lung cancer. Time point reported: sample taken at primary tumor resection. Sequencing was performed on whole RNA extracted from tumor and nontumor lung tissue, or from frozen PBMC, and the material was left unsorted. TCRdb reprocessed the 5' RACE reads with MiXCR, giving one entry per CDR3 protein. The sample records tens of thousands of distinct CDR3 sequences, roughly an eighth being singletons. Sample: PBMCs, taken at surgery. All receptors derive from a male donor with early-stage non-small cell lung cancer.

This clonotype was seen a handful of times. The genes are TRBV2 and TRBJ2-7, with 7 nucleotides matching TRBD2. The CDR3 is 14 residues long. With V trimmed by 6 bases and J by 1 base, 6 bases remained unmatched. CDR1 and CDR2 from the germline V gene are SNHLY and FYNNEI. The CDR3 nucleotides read TGTGCCAGCAGCCAAACGCGGGGGTCCTACGAGCAGTACTTC. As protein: CASSQTRGSYEQYF.

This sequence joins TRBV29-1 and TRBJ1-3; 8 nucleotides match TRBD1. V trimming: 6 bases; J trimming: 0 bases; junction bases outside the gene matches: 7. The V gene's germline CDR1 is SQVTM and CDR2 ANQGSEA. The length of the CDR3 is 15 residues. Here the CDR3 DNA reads TGCAGCGTAGAGGACAGGGAAGGCTCTGGAAACACCATATATTTT. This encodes CSVEDREGSGNTIYF.

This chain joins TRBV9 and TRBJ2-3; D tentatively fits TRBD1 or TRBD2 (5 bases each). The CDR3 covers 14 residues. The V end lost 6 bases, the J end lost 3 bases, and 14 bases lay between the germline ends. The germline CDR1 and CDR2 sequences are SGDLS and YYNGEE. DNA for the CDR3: TGTGCCAGCAACGGGGCAGAAGGGACAGATACGCAGTATTTT. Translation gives CASNGAEGTDTQYF.

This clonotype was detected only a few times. Here the CDR3 reads CAWMAPTDTQYF. CDR3 DNA sequence: TGTGCCTGGATGGCGCCCACAGATACGCAGTATTTT. The chain employs TRBV30 and TRBJ2-3; D uncertain. V shed 4 bases and J shed 2 bases, with 7 bases lying between them. Per the germline V gene, CDR1 is GTSNPN and CDR2 is SVGIG (reference sequence). This CDR3 has 12 residues.

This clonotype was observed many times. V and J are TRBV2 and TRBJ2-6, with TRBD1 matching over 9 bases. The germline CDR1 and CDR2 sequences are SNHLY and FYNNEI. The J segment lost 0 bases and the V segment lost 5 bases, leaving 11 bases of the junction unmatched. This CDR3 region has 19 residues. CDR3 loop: CASSRDRVEARSGANVLTF. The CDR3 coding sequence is TGTGCCAGCAGTCGGGACAGGGTGGAGGCTCGCTCTGGGGCCAACGTCCTGACTTTC.

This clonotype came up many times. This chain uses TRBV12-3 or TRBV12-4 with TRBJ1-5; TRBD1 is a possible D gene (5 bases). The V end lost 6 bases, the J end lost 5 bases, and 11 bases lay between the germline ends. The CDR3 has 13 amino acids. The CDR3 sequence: CASSWGGDQPQHF. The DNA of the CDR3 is TGTGCCAGCAGCTGGGGGGGGGATCAGCCCCAGCATTTT.

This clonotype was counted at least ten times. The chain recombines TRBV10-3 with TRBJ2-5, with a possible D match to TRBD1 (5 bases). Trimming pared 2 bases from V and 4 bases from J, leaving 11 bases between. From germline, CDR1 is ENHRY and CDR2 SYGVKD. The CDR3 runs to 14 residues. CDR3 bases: TGTGCCATCAGTGAGCCCCAGGGATTAGAGACCCAGTACTTC. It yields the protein CAISEPQGLETQYF.

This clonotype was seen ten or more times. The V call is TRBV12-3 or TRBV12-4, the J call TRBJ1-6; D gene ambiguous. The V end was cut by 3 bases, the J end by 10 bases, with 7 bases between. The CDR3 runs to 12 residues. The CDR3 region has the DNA TGTGCCAGCAGTTTTAATGACTCACCCCTCCACTTT. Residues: CASSFNDSPLHF.

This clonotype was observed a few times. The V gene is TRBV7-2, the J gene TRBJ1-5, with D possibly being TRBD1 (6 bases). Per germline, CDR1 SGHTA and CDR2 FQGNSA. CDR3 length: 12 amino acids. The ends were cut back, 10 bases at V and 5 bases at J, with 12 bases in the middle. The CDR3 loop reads CATGQPDQPQHF. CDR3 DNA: TGTGCCACCGGACAGCCCGATCAGCCCCAGCATTTT.

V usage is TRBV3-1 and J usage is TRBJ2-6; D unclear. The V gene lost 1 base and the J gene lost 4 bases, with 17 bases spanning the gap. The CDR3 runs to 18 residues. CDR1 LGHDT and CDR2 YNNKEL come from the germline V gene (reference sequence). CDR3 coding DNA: TGTGCCAGCAGCCAAGCCTCGACCTTGTTAGGGGGGGCCAACGTCCTGACTTTC. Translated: CASSQASTLLGGANVLTF.

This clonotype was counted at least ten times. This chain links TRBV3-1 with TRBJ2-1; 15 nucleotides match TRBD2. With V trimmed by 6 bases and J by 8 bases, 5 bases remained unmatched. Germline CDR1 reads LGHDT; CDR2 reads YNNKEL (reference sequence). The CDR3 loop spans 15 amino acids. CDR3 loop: CASSPGTSGGYEQFF. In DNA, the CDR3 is TGTGCCAGCAGTCCCGGGACTAGCGGGGGGTATGAGCAGTTCTTC.

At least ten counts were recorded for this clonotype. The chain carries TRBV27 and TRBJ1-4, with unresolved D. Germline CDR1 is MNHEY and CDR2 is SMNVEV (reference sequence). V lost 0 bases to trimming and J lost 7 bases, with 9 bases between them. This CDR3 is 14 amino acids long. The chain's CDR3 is CASSLSITGEKLFF. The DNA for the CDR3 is TGTGCCAGCAGTTTATCGATAACGGGTGAAAAACTGTTTTTT.

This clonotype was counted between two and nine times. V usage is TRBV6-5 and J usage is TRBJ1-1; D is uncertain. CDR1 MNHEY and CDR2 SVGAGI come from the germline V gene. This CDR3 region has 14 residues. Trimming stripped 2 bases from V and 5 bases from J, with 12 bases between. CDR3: CASSYGAVSTEAFF. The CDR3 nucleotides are TGTGCCAGCAGTTACGGCGCGGTCAGTACTGAAGCTTTCTTT.

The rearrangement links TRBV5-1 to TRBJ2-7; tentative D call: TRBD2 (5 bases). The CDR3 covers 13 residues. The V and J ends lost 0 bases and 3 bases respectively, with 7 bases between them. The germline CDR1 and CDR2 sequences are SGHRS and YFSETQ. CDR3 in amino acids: CASSLAAGYEQYF. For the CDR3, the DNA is TGCGCCAGCAGCTTGGCGGCGGGCTACGAGCAGTACTTC.

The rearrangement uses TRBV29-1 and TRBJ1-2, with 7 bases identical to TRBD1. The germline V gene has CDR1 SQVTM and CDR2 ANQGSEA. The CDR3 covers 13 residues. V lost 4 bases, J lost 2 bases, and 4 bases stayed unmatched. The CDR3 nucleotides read TGCAGCGTTGGTGGGACAGTAAACTATGGCTACACCTTC. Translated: CSVGGTVNYGYTF.

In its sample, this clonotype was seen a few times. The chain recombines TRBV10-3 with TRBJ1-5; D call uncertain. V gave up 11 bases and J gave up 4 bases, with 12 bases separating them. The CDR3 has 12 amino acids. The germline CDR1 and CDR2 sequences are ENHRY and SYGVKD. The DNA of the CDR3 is TGTGCCGTCGCCGGACCGAATCAGCCCCAGCATTTT. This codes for CAVAGPNQPQHF.

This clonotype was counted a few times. The CDR3 region has the DNA TGTGCCACCAGTGAGTGGGACAGGGGATCCGGGGAGCTGTTTTTT. Translating it yields CATSEWDRGSGELFF. V usage is TRBV24-1 and J usage is TRBJ2-2; 10 positions match TRBD1. The CDR3 sequence is 15 residues long. Germline V gene sequence: CDR1 KGHDR, CDR2 SFDVKD. With V trimmed by 4 bases and J by 6 bases, 4 bases remained unmatched.

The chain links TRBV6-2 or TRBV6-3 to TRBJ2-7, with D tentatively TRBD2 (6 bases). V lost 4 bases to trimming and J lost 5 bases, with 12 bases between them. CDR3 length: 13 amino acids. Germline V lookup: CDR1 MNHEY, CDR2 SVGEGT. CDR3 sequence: CASSWVGRNEQYF. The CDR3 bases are TGTGCCAGCAGTTGGGTAGGGAGGAACGAGCAGTACTTC.

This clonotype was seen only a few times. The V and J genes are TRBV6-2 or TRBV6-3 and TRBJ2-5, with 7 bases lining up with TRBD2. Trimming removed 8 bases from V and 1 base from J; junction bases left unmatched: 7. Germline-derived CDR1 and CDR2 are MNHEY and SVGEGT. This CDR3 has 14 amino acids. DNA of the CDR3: TGTGCCAGCGCCTACGCGGGGGTCCAAGAGACCCAGTACTTC. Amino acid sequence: CASAYAGVQETQYF.